Below are 6 T cell receptor beta chains sequenced from a single sample in a study of CD8 T cells in ankylosing spondylitis. One entry per CDR3 protein results from TCRdb running MiXCR on the 5' RACE reads. The table shows about 40,000 distinct CDR3 sequences, with 15% to 20% occurring only once. Sequencing input: blood. The receptor source for this set is a male donor with ankylosing spondylitis or in good health (not recorded which).

The table lists this clonotype with a few counts. The chain links TRBV28 to TRBJ2-3; a weak D match, TRBD2 (5 bases). Germline CDR1 is MDHEN and CDR2 is SYDVKM. The CDR3 contains 15 residues. Trimming removed 2 bases from V and 1 base from J, with 10 bases in between. The CDR3: CASSLAEAGTDTQYF. The CDR3 nucleotides are TGTGCCAGCAGTTTAGCGGAGGCGGGCACAGATACGCAGTATTTT.

V usage is TRBV20-1 and J usage is TRBJ2-5; D is uncertain. Trimming took off 0 bases at V and 1 base at J, with 15 bases between the two ends. The CDR3 is made up of 16 amino acids. Germline values: CDR1 DFQATT, CDR2 SNEGSKA (reference sequence). CDR3 region: CSARDKVAAVQETQYF. CDR3 sequence (DNA): TGCAGTGCTAGAGATAAGGTGGCGGCGGTCCAAGAGACCCAGTACTTC.

This chain uses TRBV20-1 with TRBJ2-2; tentative D call: TRBD2 (5 bases). The CDR3 is 13 amino acids. The V gene lost 6 bases and the J gene lost 1 base, with 9 bases spanning the gap. Germline-derived CDR1 and CDR2 are DFQATT and SNEGSKA (reference sequence). This CDR3 reads CSARRRNTGELFF. The CDR3 DNA follows: TGCAGTGCCAGGAGGAGGAACACCGGGGAGCTGTTTTTT.

The chain has TRBV5-1 and TRBJ2-7; D possibly corresponds to TRBD1 (6 bases). Trimming pared 1 base from V and 0 bases from J, leaving 11 bases between. The CDR3 totals 15 residues. Germline loops: CDR1 SGHRS, CDR2 YFSETQ. The CDR3 region is CASSLSGDLSYEQYF. The CDR3 region has the DNA TGCGCCAGCAGCTTGTCAGGGGATCTCTCCTACGAGCAGTACTTC.

The chain couples TRBV28 to TRBJ2-5; the D is unclear. CDR1 is MDHEN, CDR2 SYDVKM, per germline. CDR3 length equals 12 residues. Trimming left V 7 bases short and J 4 bases short, with 10 bases between. The CDR3 DNA sequence: TGTGCCAGCAATCCGTTGGGAGAGACCCAGTACTTC. Protein product: CASNPLGETQYF.

This clonotype appeared many times. This rearrangement joins TRBV12-3 or TRBV12-4 to TRBJ2-1; no definite D call. V lost 5 bases and J lost 8, with 10 bases in between. There are 12 residues in the CDR3. The CDR3 nucleotides are TGTGCCAGCAGTCATCGCCAATATGAGCAGTTCTTC. Protein product: CASSHRQYEQFF.